The clone carrying this T cell receptor (beta chain) was seen a single time. Germline-derived CDR1 and CDR2 are SNHLY and FYNNEI. The CDR3 consists of 16 residues. V lost 5 bases and J 2 bases, leaving 17 bases between the germline ends. The data derive from a study of blood T cell repertoires in COVID-19. At the level of the study: Whether acute or convalescent, the COVID-19 samples came from the United States, Italy and Spain. PBMCs, B-cell-depleted T cells, or T cells were the source of the cDNA or gDNA that made up the material.

In the original processing: Estimation of nucleated cell counts was performed using reference gene primer amplification. The protocol was immunoSEQ multiplex PCR, while the TCRdb copy is restricted to in-frame clones and leaves out a portion. That table furnishes V, J and clone size, whereas the DNA furnished D and trimming. The table lists over 150,000 clones, 90% to 95% of them singletons. The chain couples TRBV2 to TRBJ2-3, with D perhaps matching TRBD2 (6 bases). The clonotype comes from a man between 45 and 60 years old with acute or convalescent COVID-19. What was sequenced was peripheral blood. For the CDR3, the DNA is TGTGCCAGCAGTACTTTTGGGACTCCAATCACAGATACGCAGTATTTT. It is translated as CASSTFGTPITDTQYF.